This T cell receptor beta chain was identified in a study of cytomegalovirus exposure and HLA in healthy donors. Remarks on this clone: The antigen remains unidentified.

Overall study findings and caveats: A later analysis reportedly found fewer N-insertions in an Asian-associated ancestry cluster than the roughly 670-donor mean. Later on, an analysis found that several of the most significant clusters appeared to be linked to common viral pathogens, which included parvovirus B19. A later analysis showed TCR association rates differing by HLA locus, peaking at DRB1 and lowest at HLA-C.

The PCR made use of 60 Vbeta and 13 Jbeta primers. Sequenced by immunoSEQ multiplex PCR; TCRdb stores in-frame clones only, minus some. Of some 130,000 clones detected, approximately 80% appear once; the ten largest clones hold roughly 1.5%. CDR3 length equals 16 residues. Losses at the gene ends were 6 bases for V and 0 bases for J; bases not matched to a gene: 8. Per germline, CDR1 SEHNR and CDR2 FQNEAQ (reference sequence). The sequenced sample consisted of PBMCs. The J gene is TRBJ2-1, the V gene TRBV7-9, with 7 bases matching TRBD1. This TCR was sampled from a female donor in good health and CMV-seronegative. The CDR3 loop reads CASRAGGLSSYNEQFF. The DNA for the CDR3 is TGTGCCAGCAGAGCAGGGGGTCTGAGCTCCTACAATGAGCAGTTCTTC.